This is a list of T cell receptor beta chains from one sample in a study of T cell responses to AZD1222 COVID-19 vaccine. Generated by immunoSEQ multiplex PCR, the TCRdb table keeps only in-frame clones and is missing some. In the table there are more than 100,000 clones, around 90% of which are singletons. Sequences were derived from peripheral blood, sampled on day 0 of AZD1222 vaccination. Receptors were obtained from an adult in good health. Each CDR3 is given with its conserved first and last residue. D genes are given only for firm matches. Clone size is not always given. Where it is, it says once, few, many or a class for expanded clones.

D	J	V	size	length	DNA	CDR3
NA	TRBJ2-5	TRBV18	NA	14	TGTGCCAGCTCACCGCAGGGAATGCAAGAGACCCAGTACTTC	CASSPQGMQETQYF
TRBD2	TRBJ2-5	TRBV11-2	NA	15	TGTGCCAGCAGCCTCCAACTAGCGGGGCAAGAGACCCAGTACTTC	CASSLQLAGQETQYF
NA	TRBJ2-1	TRBV7-7	NA	14	TGTGCCAGCAGCTTATCGGGATTTGGCAATGAGCAGTTCTTC	CASSLSGFGNEQFF
NA	TRBJ1-1	TRBV6-1	few	12	TGTGCCAGCAGTGAAGGAGCGGGTGTAGCTTTCTTT	CASSEGAGVAFF
TRBD2	TRBJ2-3	TRBV28	NA	16	TGTGCCAGCAGCCGTTCTGCGGGGGAACGTGGAGATACGCAGTATTTT	CASSRSAGERGDTQYF
NA	TRBJ2-3	TRBV7-8	NA	14	TGTGCCAGCAGCTTAGCGGAACTAACAGATACGCAGTATTTT	CASSLAELTDTQYF
TRBD1	TRBJ2-1	TRBV7-2	NA	16	TGTGCCAGCAGCAACCTGGGACAGGGGTACGGCAATGAGCAGTTCTTC	CASSNLGQGYGNEQFF
NA	TRBJ1-6	TRBV2	NA	13	TGTGCCAGCAAGGAGTTTGATAATTCACCCCTCCACTTT	CASKEFDNSPLHF
TRBD1	TRBJ1-5	TRBV30	NA	15	TGTGCCTGGACATCCAAGGGGGCAGGCAATCAGCCCCAGCATTTT	CAWTSKGAGNQPQHF
NA	TRBJ1-2	TRBV5-6	NA	13	TGTGCCAGCAGCCCAGCGGGGCAGGGTGGCTACACCTTC	CASSPAGQGGYTF
NA	TRBJ2-7	TRBV3-1/TRBV3-2	NA	14	TGTGCCAGCAGCCTCGCAGGATCTTCCTACGAGCAGTACTTC	CASSLAGSSYEQYF
TRBD1	TRBJ1-1	TRBV6-2/TRBV6-3	NA	15	TGTGCCAGCAGCCAGACCCGGGGACAGGGGCTGGTTGCTTTCTTT	CASSQTRGQGLVAFF
TRBD1	TRBJ1-6	TRBV19	NA	14	TGTGCCAGTGACAGGGGGACCTATAATTCACCCCTCCACTTT	CASDRGTYNSPLHF